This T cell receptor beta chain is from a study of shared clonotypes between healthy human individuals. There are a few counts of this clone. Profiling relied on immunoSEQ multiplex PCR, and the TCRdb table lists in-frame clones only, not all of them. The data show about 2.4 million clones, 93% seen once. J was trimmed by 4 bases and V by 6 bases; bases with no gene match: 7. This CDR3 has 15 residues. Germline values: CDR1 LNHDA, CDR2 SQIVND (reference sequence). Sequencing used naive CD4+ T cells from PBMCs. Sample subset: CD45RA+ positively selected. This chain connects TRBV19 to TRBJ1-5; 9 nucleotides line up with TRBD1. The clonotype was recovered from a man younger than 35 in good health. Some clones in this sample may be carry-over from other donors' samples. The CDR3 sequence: CASSGLGQGNQPQHF. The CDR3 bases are TGTGCCAGTAGCGGATTAGGACAGGGGAATCAGCCCCAGCATTTT.